The source of this T cell receptor beta chain is a study of blood T cell repertoires in COVID-19. As for the study in general: The origin of the acute and convalescent COVID-19 samples was the United States, Italy and Spain.

The table came from immunoSEQ multiplex PCR; TCRdb's copy has only in-frame clones and leaves some out. The sample lists around 110,000 clones, 86% occurring once. The CDR3 has 14 residues. Germline V gene lookup returns CDR1 LNHDA and CDR2 SQIVND (reference sequence). The V gene lost 4 bases and the J gene lost 1 base, with 11 bases spanning the gap. This sequence originates from a man aged 35 to 55 with acute or convalescent COVID-19. Sequenced input: peripheral blood. The chain uses TRBV19 and TRBJ2-7; D is possibly TRBD1 (6 bases). The CDR3 loop is CASSRRTASYEQYF. In DNA form, the CDR3 reads TGTGCCAGTAGTAGACGGACAGCTTCCTACGAGCAGTACTTC.